Below, 22 T cell receptor beta chains from the same sample are listed, as sequenced in a study of CD8 T cells in Susac syndrome. RNA totalling roughly 0.5 to 1 ug underwent reverse transcription with random hexamers. MiXCR, run by TCRdb on the immunoSEQ multiplex PCR reads, gives a single entry per CDR3 protein. The profile covers around 270,000 distinct CDR3 sequences, with about 82% appearing a single time and around 0.22% taken by the ten largest. Specimen: CD8+ T cells from PBMCs. All receptors come from a human donor with multiple sclerosis.

The chain has TRBV6-1 and TRBJ2-5, with 7 positions matching TRBD1. The CDR3 contains 13 residues. The junction had 7 bases not matched to a gene; V was cut back by 7 bases and J by 5 bases. Germline loops: CDR1 MNHNS, CDR2 SASEGT. CDR3 coding DNA: TGTGCCAGCACCCTGGGGACAGAGGAGACCCAGTACTTC. Translating gives CASTLGTEETQYF.

This clonotype was detected only a few times. The chain carries TRBV6-5 and TRBJ2-1, with 7 bases matching TRBD2. The V gene end was trimmed by 0 bases and the J gene end by 1 base; junction bases not matched to a gene: 3. The CDR3 is 16 residues long. Germline V gives CDR1 MNHEY, CDR2 SVGAGI. The CDR3 coding sequence is TGTGCCAGCAGTTACTCAGCTAGCGGATCCTACAATGAGCAGTTCTTC. Its translation is CASSYSASGSYNEQFF.

The sample holds one count of this clonotype. The genes are TRBV6-5 and TRBJ2-7; the match to TRBD2 covers 7 bases. With 0 bases clipped from V and 3 bases from J, the junction kept 11 bases outside the gene matches. Germline values: CDR1 MNHEY, CDR2 SVGAGI. The CDR3 spans 17 residues. The CDR3 is CASSYSASGRSSYEQYF. The CDR3 coding sequence is TGTGCCAGCAGTTACTCGGCTAGCGGTCGTTCAAGCTACGAGCAGTACTTC.

In its sample, this clonotype was seen once. The rearrangement uses TRBV13 and TRBJ2-1, with D perhaps being TRBD1 or TRBD2 (5 bases each). Germline V gene lookup returns CDR1 PRHDT and CDR2 FYEKMQ (reference sequence). The CDR3 extends over 14 amino acids. The ends were cut back, 5 bases at V and 4 bases at J, with 12 bases in the middle. CDR3 protein: CASSLRDRYNEQFF. For the CDR3, the DNA is TGTGCCAGCAGCCTCCGGGACCGATACAATGAGCAGTTCTTC.

V usage is TRBV5-1 and J usage is TRBJ2-5; possible D gene TRBD2, 5 bases. Deletions cut 0 bases from V and 3 bases from J, with 6 bases between. The CDR3 runs to 13 residues. CDR1 and CDR2 (germline): SGHRS, YFSETQ. The CDR3 DNA reads as TGCGCCAGCAGCTTGGAACTAGAAGAGACCCAGTACTTC. Protein product: CASSLELEETQYF.

In its sample, this clonotype was seen once. The chain employs TRBV27 and TRBJ1-5; D uncertain. Looked up from germline, CDR1 is MNHEY and CDR2 is SMNVEV (reference sequence). The CDR3 extends over 14 amino acids. V shed 1 base and J shed 4 bases, with 8 bases lying between them. In nucleotides, the CDR3 is TGTGCCAGCAGTTTATACCTCACAAATCAGCCCCAGCATTTT. Encoded protein: CASSLYLTNQPQHF.

This clonotype was recorded once. Here the CDR3 DNA reads TGTGCCAGCAGCTTGGAGGACAGGGTCTACAATGAGCAGTTCTTC. Translating it yields CASSLEDRVYNEQFF. The chain has TRBV7-2 and TRBJ2-1; TRBD1 agrees at 8 bases. The CDR3 totals 15 residues. CDR1 is SGHTA, CDR2 FQGNSA, per germline. The V segment lost 3 bases and the J segment 3 bases; nucleotides outside the gene matches: 4.

This clonotype has just one count. The V and J genes are TRBV3-1 and TRBJ2-7; 8 nucleotides match TRBD2. The CDR3 totals 15 residues. Germline CDR1 reads LGHDT; CDR2 reads YNNKEL (reference sequence). The V segment lost 3 bases and the J segment 3 bases; nucleotides outside the gene matches: 7. In DNA form, the CDR3 reads TGTGCCAGCAGCCACTTTAGCGGGGAAGGCTACGAGCAGTACTTC. Residues: CASSHFSGEGYEQYF.

This clonotype was detected only once. The chain links TRBV7-9 to TRBJ2-1; TRBD2 matches at 9 bases. The CDR3 runs to 16 residues. Looked up from germline, CDR1 is SEHNR and CDR2 is FQNEAQ (reference sequence). The ends lost 1 base at V and 8 bases at J; junction bases unmatched: 9. CDR3 nucleotide sequence: TGTGCCAGCAGCTTAGGAGCGGGAGGAAGTTATGATGAGCAGTTCTTC. It yields the protein CASSLGAGGSYDEQFF.

This clonotype was detected a few times. The rearrangement joins TRBV7-9 to TRBJ1-5; D unclear. Germline V gene lookup returns CDR1 SEHNR and CDR2 FQNEAQ (reference sequence). The CDR3 length is 13 residues. V gave up 2 bases and J gave up 7 bases, with 9 bases separating them. CDR3 loop: CASSLSLAQPQHF. In DNA form, the CDR3 reads TGTGCCAGCAGCTTAAGTCTTGCCCAGCCCCAGCATTTT.

The V call is TRBV5-5, the J call TRBJ1-1; D remains ambiguous. Per germline, CDR1 SGHKS and CDR2 YYEKEE (reference sequence). Trimming left V 3 bases short and J 4 bases short, with 22 bases between. CDR3 length: 17 residues. CDR3 in DNA: TGTGCCAGCAGCTCGAACAGCATCCCGGGTCGAGGCACTGAAGCTTTCTTT. Protein product: CASSSNSIPGRGTEAFF.

This clonotype was counted once. The chain carries TRBV28 and TRBJ2-5, with TRBD1 matching over 7 bases. CDR1 and CDR2 from the germline V gene are MDHEN and SYDVKM. With V trimmed by 5 bases and J by 7 bases, 10 bases remained unmatched. This CDR3 contains 14 residues. CDR3 amino acids: CASSRTGPMGTQYF. CDR3 sequence (DNA): TGTGCCAGCAGTCGGACAGGTCCAATGGGGACCCAGTACTTC.

V is TRBV7-2 and J is TRBJ1-1; unclear D gene. The CDR3 has 14 amino acids. CDR1 and CDR2 from the germline V gene are SGHTA and FQGNSA. Trimming removed 3 bases from V and 5 bases from J, with 13 bases in between. CDR3 region: CASSLYVAGTEAFF. CDR3 sequence (DNA): TGTGCCAGCAGCTTGTACGTCGCTGGGACTGAAGCTTTCTTT.

This clonotype was detected only once. V is TRBV5-5 and J is TRBJ2-7; D is unclear. V lost 5 bases, J lost 6 bases, and 15 bases lay in between. This CDR3 is 13 amino acids long. Germline-derived CDR1 and CDR2 are SGHKS and YYEKEE (reference sequence). This CDR3 reads CASSLGWKPEQYF. The CDR3 DNA reads TGTGCCAGCAGTCTGGGGTGGAAGCCCGAGCAGTACTTC. Together with reference TRBV5-5 and TRBJ2-7, the CDR3 gives the full variable domain: DAGVTQSPTHLIKTRGQQVTLRCSPISGHKSVSWYQQVLGQGPQFIFQYYEKEERGRGNFPDRFSARQFPNYSSELNVNALLLGDSALYLCASSLGWKPEQYFGPGTRLTVT.

The table lists this clonotype with a count of one. This chain links TRBV12-3 or TRBV12-4 with TRBJ1-2; D is undetermined. Trimming removed 0 bases at V and 6 bases at J, with 5 bases between. This CDR3 comprises 12 residues. The DNA of the CDR3 is TGTGCCAGCAGTTTAGCTAATGATGGCTACACCTTC. Translation gives CASSLANDGYTF.

The V gene is TRBV20-1, the J gene TRBJ2-7, with TRBD1 as a possible D gene (6 bases). There are 13 residues in the CDR3. Germline V lookup: CDR1 DFQATT, CDR2 SNEGSKA (reference sequence). V dropped 3 bases and J dropped 3 bases, with 12 bases sitting between them. CDR3 region: CSASRQDFYEQYF. Here the CDR3 DNA reads TGCAGTGCTAGCCGACAGGATTTCTACGAGCAGTACTTC.

The chain carries TRBV3-1 and TRBJ1-1; 9 bases are shared with TRBD1. CDR1 LGHDT and CDR2 YNNKEL come from the germline V gene (reference sequence). The V and J ends lost 0 bases and 1 base, in that order; junction bases with no gene match: 15. CDR3 length: 20 amino acids. The CDR3 protein is CASSQDVARDREIWNTEAFF. Here the CDR3 DNA reads TGTGCCAGCAGCCAAGATGTTGCCCGGGACAGGGAAATATGGAACACTGAAGCTTTCTTT. The full variable domain, with the rest looked up from reference TRBV3-1 and TRBJ1-1, is DTAVSQTPKYLVTQMGNDKSIKCEQNLGHDTMYWYKQDSKKFLKIMFSYNNKELIINETVPNRFSPKSPDKAHLNLHINSLELGDSAVYFCASSQDVARDREIWNTEAFFGQGTRLTVV.

V gene TRBV5-5 combines with J gene TRBJ2-7; tentatively, D is TRBD2 (7 bases). Deletions cut 7 bases from V and 0 bases from J, with 8 bases between. This CDR3 has 12 residues. Germline CDR1 reads SGHKS; CDR2 reads YYEKEE (reference sequence). The CDR3 DNA reads TGTGCCAGCGGGGGGGCCTCCTACGAGCAGTACTTC. Its translation is CASGGASYEQYF.

The chain recombines TRBV9 with TRBJ2-1; no clear D gene. From germline, CDR1 is SGDLS and CDR2 YYNGEE. The CDR3 is made up of 15 amino acids. Trimming shortened V by 0 bases and J by 4 bases, and 11 bases separated the two germline ends. CDR3 in amino acids: CASSVGRIPYNEQFF. DNA of the CDR3: TGTGCCAGCAGCGTAGGTAGAATTCCATACAATGAGCAGTTCTTC.

This chain joins TRBV7-2 and TRBJ1-2, with TRBD1 matching over 10 bases. The length of the CDR3 is 18 residues. Germline V gene sequence: CDR1 SGHTA, CDR2 FQGNSA. V shed 0 bases, J shed 3 bases, and the junction held 10 bases outside the gene matches. This CDR3 reads CASSLARRQGAQDYGYTF. The CDR3, as DNA: TGTGCCAGCAGCTTAGCTCGCCGACAGGGGGCGCAGGACTATGGCTACACCTTC. The full variable domain, rest sourced from reference TRBV7-2 and TRBJ1-2, is GAGVSQSPSNKVTEKGKDVELRCDPISGHTALYWYRQSLGQGLEFLIYFQGNSAPDKSGLPSDRFSAERTGGSVSTLTIQRTQQEDSAVYLCASSLARRQGAQDYGYTFGSGTRLTVV.

This chain joins TRBV13 and TRBJ2-1; TRBD2 agrees at 13 bases. From germline, CDR1 is PRHDT and CDR2 FYEKMQ (reference sequence). V was clipped by 1 base and J by 9 bases; unmatched bases: 9. This CDR3 has 17 amino acids. CDR3 region: CASSLVMGLAGRVEQFF. The CDR3 DNA follows: TGTGCCAGCAGCTTAGTGATGGGACTAGCGGGAAGGGTTGAGCAGTTCTTC.

This clonotype was found once. The genes are TRBV28 and TRBJ2-7; 9 bases match TRBD2. This CDR3 has 17 amino acids. CDR1 and CDR2 from the germline V gene are MDHEN and SYDVKM. The V segment lost 3 bases and the J segment 2 bases; nucleotides outside the gene matches: 11. CDR3 protein: CASSFSELAGPAYEQYF. Here the CDR3 DNA reads TGTGCCAGCAGTTTCTCGGAACTAGCGGGCCCCGCCTACGAGCAGTACTTC.